The 9 T cell receptor beta chains in this list originate from one sample, sequenced in a study of T cells in Graves' hyperthyroidism and ophthalmopathy. TCR beta CDR3 regions were amplified from RNA. During a first-round RT-PCR of the TCR CDR3, the HTBI primer set was used. TCRdb analysed the multiplex PCR reads with MiXCR anew, one entry per CDR3 protein. The sample contains some 200,000 distinct CDR3 sequences, around 16% of which appear only once. The sample taken for sequencing was blood. Receptors were obtained from a woman between 45 and 60 years old with Graves' hyperthyroidism.

The gene calls are TRBV11-2 and TRBJ2-7; the D is unclear. V shed 5 bases and J shed 5 bases, with 7 bases lying between them. Germline V gene lookup returns CDR1 SGHAT and CDR2 FQNNGV. The CDR3 extends over 11 amino acids. The CDR3 loop is CASSLFNEQYF. The DNA for the CDR3 is TGTGCCAGCAGCCTATTTAACGAGCAGTACTTC.

This clonotype was recorded many times. The chain combines TRBV5-1 with TRBJ2-1; 12 bases line up with TRBD2. The J segment lost 8 bases and the V segment lost 4 bases, leaving 7 bases of the junction unmatched. This CDR3 has 15 residues. Germline values: CDR1 SGHRS, CDR2 YFSETQ. In DNA, the CDR3 is TGCGCCAGCAGCGCCGGGACTAGCGGGTTTGATGAGCAGTTCTTC. Protein product: CASSAGTSGFDEQFF.

Only a few counts were recorded for this clonotype. The chain recombines TRBV25-1 with TRBJ2-7; possibly TRBD1 or TRBD2 for D (6 bases each). V lost 2 bases and J lost 4, with 18 bases in between. Per the germline V gene, CDR1 is MGHDK and CDR2 is SYGVNS. This CDR3 has 16 residues. In DNA form, the CDR3 reads TGTGCCAGCAGTGAAAGTAGGGGGGCTAGGACGTACGAGCAGTACTTC. This codes for CASSESRGARTYEQYF.

This clonotype was seen a few times. The chain uses TRBV7-2 and TRBJ2-2; 13 nucleotides match TRBD2. CDR1 is SGHTA and CDR2 is FQGNSA in the germline V gene. The J segment lost 8 bases and the V segment lost 5 bases, leaving 5 bases of the junction unmatched. This CDR3 is built from 15 residues. This CDR3 reads CASSKTSGRSGELFF. The CDR3 DNA reads as TGTGCCAGCAGCAAGACTAGCGGGAGGAGTGGGGAGCTGTTTTTT.

The chain links TRBV6-1 to TRBJ1-1; maybe TRBD1 (6 bases). Germline V gives CDR1 MNHNS, CDR2 SASEGT. V lost 2 bases and J 4 bases, leaving 14 bases between the germline ends. This CDR3 comprises 15 residues. As DNA, the CDR3 is TGTGCCAGCAGTGAAATCAGGGGACGGGCCACTGAAGCTTTCTTT. Its protein product is CASSEIRGRATEAFF.

This clonotype turned up a few times. In nucleotides, the CDR3 is TGCGCCAGCAGCCCAAGACAGGGGGCTATCGGGGAGCTGTTTTTT. This encodes CASSPRQGAIGELFF. The chain has TRBV5-1 and TRBJ2-2; the match to TRBD1 covers 10 bases. Germline values: CDR1 SGHRS, CDR2 YFSETQ. This CDR3 comprises 15 residues. V trimming: 4 bases; J trimming: 7 bases; junction bases outside the gene matches: 7.

This clonotype has a handful of counts. The chain joins TRBV7-8 to TRBJ1-6; D might be TRBD1 (6 bases). V was cut by 5 bases and J by 9 bases, with 20 bases left in between. This CDR3 has 16 residues. Germline V lookup: CDR1 SGHVS, CDR2 FQNEAQ. CDR3 DNA sequence: TGTGCCAGCAGCACCACACCAGCCCAGGGGTTTTCACCCCTCCACTTT. It translates to CASSTTPAQGFSPLHF.

In DNA form, the CDR3 reads TGTGCCTGGAGTGGGGTCCACGAGCAGTACTTC. The encoded protein is CAWSGVHEQYF. The rearrangement uses TRBV30 and TRBJ2-7, with D hard to call. Trimming pared 1 base from V and 5 bases from J, leaving 6 bases between. Germline V gene data show CDR1 as GTSNPN and CDR2 as SVGIG (reference sequence). The length of the CDR3 is 11 residues.

Here the CDR3 reads CASSLGSGTGLPYEQYF. The CDR3 DNA follows: TGTGCCAGCAGCTTGGGTTCCGGGACAGGGTTGCCCTACGAGCAGTACTTC. This chain connects TRBV5-6 to TRBJ2-7, with 9 bases that match TRBD1. The CDR3 has 17 residues. Trimming removed 0 bases from V and 2 bases from J; junction bases left unmatched: 9. Germline-derived CDR1 and CDR2 are SGHDT and YYEEEE.